Shown below are 9 T cell receptor beta chains from a single sample sequenced in a study of T cell changes during pregnancy in multiple sclerosis. Sequenced by immunoSEQ multiplex PCR; TCRdb stores in-frame clones only, minus some. The table includes under 55,000 clones, around nine tenths detected once. Sequenced here: CD4+ T cells from peripheral blood mononuclear cells, sampled after pregnancy. These receptors all come from a female donor in good health, enrolled as a control in a pregnancy study.

This clone has just a few counts. The J gene is TRBJ2-7, the V gene TRBV11-2, with D perhaps matching TRBD2 (6 bases). With 5 bases removed from V and 2 bases from J, the gap between germline ends came to 13 bases. This CDR3 region has 14 residues. From germline, CDR1 is SGHAT and CDR2 FQNNGV. CDR3 DNA: TGTGCCAGCAGCCCGCCCGGGGGAACCTACGAGCAGTACTTC. Its protein is CASSPPGGTYEQYF.

V gene TRBV7-2 combines with J gene TRBJ2-7; 11 bases are a match to TRBD1. The V gene's germline CDR1 is SGHTA and CDR2 FQGNSA. The length of the CDR3 is 18 residues. With V trimmed by 5 bases and J by 1 base, 13 bases remained unmatched. The CDR3 DNA reads as TGTGCCAGCAGCCGGACAGGGGGCCCCGTGGTTAATTCCTACGAGCAGTACTTC. Translating it yields CASSRTGGPVVNSYEQYF.

This chain uses TRBV6-1 with TRBJ2-7, with TRBD2 matching 10 bases. Germline lookup yields CDR1 MNHNS and CDR2 SASEGT. The CDR3 has 15 amino acids. Unmatched junction bases numbered 6, after V lost 6 bases and J lost 1 base. CDR3: CASRPSSGGSYEQYF. The CDR3 DNA sequence: TGTGCCAGCAGACCCTCTAGCGGGGGATCCTACGAGCAGTACTTC.

The V call is TRBV9, the J call TRBJ2-3, with D tentatively TRBD1 (5 bases). This CDR3 comprises 16 residues. CDR1 SGDLS and CDR2 YYNGEE come from the germline V gene. Between the trimmed V and J ends, which lost 5 bases and 3 bases, there was a span of 19 bases. The CDR3 region is CASSPTQGSWTDTQYF. The CDR3 nucleotides read TGTGCCAGCAGTCCTACTCAGGGATCTTGGACAGATACGCAGTATTTT.

This clone was seen only a few times. The V call is TRBV11-1, the J call TRBJ2-5; possibly TRBD1 for D (6 bases). Germline CDR1 and CDR2: SGHAT and FQDESV (reference sequence). The CDR3 has 13 amino acids. Trimming pared 4 bases from V and 5 bases from J, leaving 11 bases between. CDR3 region: CASSWGHVETQYF. In DNA, the CDR3 is TGTGCCAGCAGCTGGGGACATGTGGAGACCCAGTACTTC.

In DNA, the CDR3 is TGTGCCAGCAGCCCCTCCGGGGAGCTGTTTTTT. It is translated as CASSPSGELFF. This chain uses TRBV5-8 with TRBJ2-2, with unresolved D. V lost 4 bases to trimming and J lost 6 bases, with 4 bases between them. The CDR3 runs 11 residues. CDR1 SGHTS and CDR2 YDEGEE come from the germline V gene.

V is TRBV6-1 and J is TRBJ2-7, with unresolved D. CDR1 and CDR2 (germline): MNHNS, SASEGT. The CDR3 totals 11 residues. V was shortened by 6 bases and J by 7 bases, with 10 bases between the two germline ends. CDR3 DNA sequence: TGTGCCAGCAGCCCCGTAGAGGAGCAGTACTTC. Amino acids: CASSPVEEQYF.

The rearrangement uses TRBV27 and TRBJ1-3; D unclear. Germline loops: CDR1 MNHEY, CDR2 SMNVEV (reference sequence). CDR3 length: 12 amino acids. V was pared by 5 bases and J by 4 bases, with 6 bases between. The CDR3 protein is CASSGQGNTIYF. DNA for the CDR3: TGTGCCAGCAGTGGCCAAGGAAACACCATATATTTT.

V gene TRBV28 combines with J gene TRBJ1-5; D unresolved. CDR3 size: 11 residues. In germline, CDR1 is MDHEN, CDR2 SYDVKM. V lost 6 bases and J lost 3, with 3 bases in between. As DNA, the CDR3 is TGTGCCAGCAGCCACAATCAGCCCCAGCATTTT. This translates into CASSHNQPQHF.